These T cell receptor beta chains were read from a single sample in a study of blood T cell repertoires in COVID-19. Assay: immunoSEQ multiplex PCR; the TCRdb copy retains only in-frame clones and omits some. The sample has about 170,000 clones; roughly 80% are singletons. Material: peripheral blood. The receptors shown here come from a woman at least 80 years old with COVID-19, enrolled during active disease. Each CDR3 is given with its conserved first and last residue. A D gene is named only where the DNA matches it firmly. The listing skips clone size in some rows; elsewhere it reads once, few, many or a size class.

NA	TRBV20-1	once	TRBJ1-2	CSAGPDGYTF	TGCAGTGCTGGGCCCGATGGCTACACCTTC
TRBD1	TRBV18	NA	TRBJ1-5	CASSPRTGSDQPQHF	TGTGCCAGCTCACCACGGACAGGTTCCGATCAGCCCCAGCATTTT
TRBD2	TRBV5-1	NA	TRBJ2-7	CASSQGLAGSYEQYF	TGCGCCAGCAGCCAAGGACTAGCGGGCTCCTACGAGCAGTACTTC
NA	TRBV12-3/TRBV12-4	NA	TRBJ1-5	CASSLGGQPQHF	TGTGCCAGCAGTTTGGGGGGTCAGCCCCAGCATTTT
NA	TRBV18	NA	TRBJ1-4	CASSPFPGEEGNEKLFF	TGTGCCAGCTCACCTTTTCCAGGGGAAGAGGGGAATGAAAAACTGTTTTTT
NA	TRBV5-5	NA	TRBJ1-2	CASSQGQNYGYTF	TGTGCCAGCAGCCAAGGACAAAACTATGGCTACACCTTC
NA	TRBV19	few	TRBJ1-2	CAVEGGNEGYGYTF	TGTGCGGTAGAGGGGGGGAATGAGGGCTATGGCTACACCTTC
TRBD1	TRBV2	NA	TRBJ2-7	CASNPQGQGWREQYF	TGTGCCAGCAACCCCCAGGGACAGGGTTGGAGGGAGCAGTACTTC
TRBD1	TRBV6-1	NA	TRBJ1-4	CASSDLTGAKNEKLFF	TGTGCCAGCAGTGACCTAACAGGGGCCAAAAATGAAAAACTGTTTTTT
NA	TRBV19	NA	TRBJ1-2	CASTGQSNYGYTF	TGTGCCAGTACAGGACAGAGTAACTATGGCTACACCTTC
NA	TRBV11-2	NA	TRBJ1-1	CASSRELAGAFF	TGTGCCAGCAGCAGGGAGCTGGCTGGCGCTTTCTTT
TRBD1	TRBV5-1	NA	TRBJ1-2	CASSLQTGNYGYTF	TGCGCCAGCAGCTTACAGACAGGGAACTATGGCTACACCTTC
NA	TRBV5-1	few	TRBJ2-3	CASSSTGTGSTDTQYF	TGCGCCAGCAGCTCCACCGGGACTGGGAGCACAGATACGCAGTATTTT
TRBD1	TRBV6-5	NA	TRBJ2-7	CASSSDRVGEQYF	TGTGCCAGCAGTTCGGACAGGGTTGGCGAGCAGTACTTC
TRBD1	TRBV11-3	few	TRBJ2-7	CASSTPGQGAVRQYF	TGTGCCAGCAGCACACCGGGACAGGGGGCAGTAAGGCAGTACTTC
TRBD1	TRBV5-1	once	TRBJ1-1	CASTPGSGQGRNTEAFF	TGCGCCAGCACCCCGGGCTCTGGACAGGGGAGGAACACTGAAGCTTTCTTT
TRBD1	TRBV11-2	NA	TRBJ2-1	CASSLDPKTGVDEQFF	TGTGCCAGCAGCTTAGACCCGAAGACAGGGGTCGATGAGCAGTTCTTC
NA	TRBV11-2	few	TRBJ1-3	CASSPQTGNTIYF	TGTGCCAGCAGCCCGCAGACTGGAAACACCATATATTTT
NA	TRBV6-5	NA	TRBJ2-7	CASGAGFLEQYF	TGTGCCAGCGGGGCCGGCTTCCTCGAGCAGTACTTC
TRBD2	TRBV5-1	NA	TRBJ2-2	CASAGGLAAGELFF	TGCGCCAGCGCCGGTGGACTAGCGGCCGGGGAGCTGTTTTTT
TRBD2	TRBV5-1	NA	TRBJ2-3	CASSSGTSRTDTQYF	TGCGCCAGCAGTTCTGGGACTAGCAGGACAGATACGCAGTATTTT
TRBD1	TRBV2	NA	TRBJ1-3	CASSQETGQGNTIYF	TGTGCCAGCAGTCAAGAAACGGGACAGGGAAACACCATATATTTT
TRBD2	TRBV6-5	NA	TRBJ2-1	CASSRLARHNEQFF	TGTGCCAGCAGCCGACTAGCGAGGCACAATGAGCAGTTCTTC
TRBD2	TRBV5-1	NA	TRBJ2-2	CASSLAGEREELFF	TGCGCCAGCAGCCTGGCGGGTGAGCGGGAGGAGCTGTTTTTT
NA	TRBV11-2	few	TRBJ1-4	CASSLGTGYEKLFF	TGTGCCAGCAGCCTGGGCACAGGTTATGAAAAACTGTTTTTT
NA	TRBV29-1	NA	TRBJ1-2	CSAQTRLNYGYTF	TGCAGCGCGCAAACCCGACTAAACTATGGCTACACCTTC
NA	TRBV24-1	many	TRBJ2-1	CATSARWNEQFF	TGTGCCACCAGTGCCAGGTGGAATGAGCAGTTCTTC
NA	TRBV28	NA	TRBJ2-5	CASSNSYVQETQYF	TGTGCCAGCAGTAACAGTTACGTTCAAGAGACCCAGTACTTC
NA	TRBV5-1	NA	TRBJ1-2	CASSPGPGDGYTF	TGCGCCAGCAGCCCAGGGCCAGGGGATGGCTACACCTTC
NA	TRBV27	NA	TRBJ2-2	CASSAATVNTGELFF	TGTGCCAGCAGTGCCGCGACAGTTAACACCGGGGAGCTGTTTTTT
NA	TRBV5-1	NA	TRBJ2-5	CASSSTRDFEQTQYF	TGCGCCAGCAGCTCCACCCGGGACTTCGAGCAGACCCAGTACTTC
TRBD1	TRBV7-9	NA	TRBJ1-4	CASRPSGGNEKLFF	TGTGCCAGCAGACCCTCAGGGGGGAATGAAAAACTGTTTTTT
NA	TRBV18	NA	TRBJ1-6	CASSPTLEVIYNSPLHF	TGTGCCAGCTCACCTACCCTGGAGGTCATCTATAATTCACCCCTCCACTTT
TRBD1	TRBV4-2	NA	TRBJ1-2	CASSQIGGQGKDGYTF	TGTGCCAGCAGCCAGATAGGGGGACAGGGTAAGGATGGCTACACCTTC
TRBD2	TRBV5-1	NA	TRBJ2-1	CASSLELAGGVNEQFF	TGCGCCAGCAGCTTGGAACTAGCGGGGGGTGTAAATGAGCAGTTCTTC
NA	TRBV5-1	NA	TRBJ1-1	CASSFTEISEAFF	TGCGCCAGCAGCTTTACAGAAATCTCTGAAGCTTTCTTT
NA	TRBV19	NA	TRBJ1-3	CASSPEGVSGNTIYF	TGTGCCAGTAGTCCTGAGGGGGTCTCTGGAAACACCATATATTTT
TRBD1	TRBV4-2	few	TRBJ2-7	CASSQEDRGYEQYF	TGTGCCAGCAGCCAAGAAGACAGGGGCTACGAGCAGTACTTC
NA	TRBV10-3	NA	TRBJ1-2	CAAQGADWGYTF	TGTGCCGCCCAAGGGGCGGATTGGGGCTACACCTTC
NA	TRBV18	NA	TRBJ1-1	CASSQGGGFSTEAFF	TGTGCCAGCTCCCAAGGGGGGGGATTCTCCACTGAAGCTTTCTTT
NA	TRBV6-1	NA	TRBJ2-1	CASSEAGAVYNEQFF	TGTGCCAGCAGTGAAGCGGGAGCGGTCTACAATGAGCAGTTCTTC
NA	TRBV6-1	NA	TRBJ2-2	CASSEAGGGNTGELFF	TGTGCCAGCAGTGAAGCGGGGGGAGGGAACACCGGGGAGCTGTTTTTT
TRBD2	TRBV7-3	NA	TRBJ2-1	CASSLGGASYNEQFF	TGTGCCAGCAGCCTCGGGGGGGCCTCCTACAATGAGCAGTTCTTC
NA	TRBV5-1	NA	TRBJ2-5	CASSLGRQGETQYF	TGCGCCAGCAGCTTGGGGCGGCAGGGGGAGACCCAGTACTTC
NA	TRBV2	NA	TRBJ2-5	CASSPLWGEIQYF	TGTGCCAGCAGTCCCCTATGGGGAGAGATCCAGTACTTC
NA	TRBV28	NA	TRBJ2-6	CASSFRRGSRSGANVLTF	TGTGCCAGCAGTTTTCGGCGGGGCTCGCGGTCTGGGGCCAACGTCCTGACTTTC
NA	TRBV4-2	NA	TRBJ2-1	CASSQGRDYNEQFF	TGTGCCAGCAGCCAAGGGCGGGACTACAATGAGCAGTTCTTC
TRBD1	TRBV5-1	NA	TRBJ2-5	CASSLGPGQGAKETQYF	TGCGCCAGCAGCTTGGGCCCTGGACAGGGGGCGAAAGAGACCCAGTACTTC
NA	TRBV29-1	NA	TRBJ1-2	CSVVPGGYGYTF	TGCAGCGTTGTGCCGGGAGGCTATGGCTACACCTTC
TRBD1	TRBV19	NA	TRBJ1-1	CASRQGSKAFF	TGTGCCAGCAGACAGGGCTCCAAAGCTTTCTTT
NA	TRBV12-3/TRBV12-4	once	TRBJ1-4	CASSLGAEKLFF	TGTGCCAGCAGTTTGGGGGCAGAAAAACTGTTTTTT
NA	TRBV19	once	TRBJ2-3	CASSIGVGTDTQYF	TGTGCCAGTAGTATCGGGGTGGGCACAGATACGCAGTATTTT
TRBD2	TRBV9	NA	TRBJ2-2	CASSVSLADANTGELFF	TGTGCCAGCAGCGTATCGCTAGCGGACGCGAACACCGGGGAGCTGTTTTTT